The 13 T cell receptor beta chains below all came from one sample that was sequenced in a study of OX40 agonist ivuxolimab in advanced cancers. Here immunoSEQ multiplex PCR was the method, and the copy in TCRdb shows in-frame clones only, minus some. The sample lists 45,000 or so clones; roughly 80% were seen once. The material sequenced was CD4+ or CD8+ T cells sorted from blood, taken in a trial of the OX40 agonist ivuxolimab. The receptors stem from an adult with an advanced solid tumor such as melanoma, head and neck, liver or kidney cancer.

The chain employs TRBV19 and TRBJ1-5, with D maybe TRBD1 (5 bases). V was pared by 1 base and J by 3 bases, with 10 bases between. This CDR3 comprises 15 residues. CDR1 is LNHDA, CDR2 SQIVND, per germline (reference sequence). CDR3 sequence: CASSIGTLVNQPQHF. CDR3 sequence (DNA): TGTGCCAGTAGTATAGGGACATTGGTCAATCAGCCCCAGCATTTT. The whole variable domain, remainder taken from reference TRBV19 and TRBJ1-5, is DGGITQSPKYLFRKEGQNVTLSCEQNLNHDAMYWYRQDPGQGLRLIYYSQIVNDFQKGDIAEGYSVSREKKESFPLTVTSAQKNPTAFYLCASSIGTLVNQPQHFGDGTRLSIL.

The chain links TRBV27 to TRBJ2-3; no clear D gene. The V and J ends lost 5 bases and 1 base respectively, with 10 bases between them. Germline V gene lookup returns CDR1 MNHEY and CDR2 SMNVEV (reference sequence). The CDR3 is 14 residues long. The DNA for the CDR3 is TGTGCCAGCAGTCGAGACCCCGGCACAGATACGCAGTATTTT. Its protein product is CASSRDPGTDTQYF.

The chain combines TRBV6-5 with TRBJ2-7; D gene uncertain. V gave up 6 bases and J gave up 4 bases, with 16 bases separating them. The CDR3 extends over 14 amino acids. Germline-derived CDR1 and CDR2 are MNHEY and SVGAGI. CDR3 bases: TGTGCCAGCAGCCTGCAGCGATTAGGATACGAGCAGTACTTC. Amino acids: CASSLQRLGYEQYF.

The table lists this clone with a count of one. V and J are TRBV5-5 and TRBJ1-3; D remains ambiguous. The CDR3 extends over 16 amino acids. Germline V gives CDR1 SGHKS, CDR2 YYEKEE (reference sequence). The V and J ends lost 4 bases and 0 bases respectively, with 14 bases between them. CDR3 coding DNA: TGTGCCAGCAGCGGAGGGCGGGCCCTCTCTGGAAACACCATATATTTT. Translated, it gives CASSGGRALSGNTIYF.

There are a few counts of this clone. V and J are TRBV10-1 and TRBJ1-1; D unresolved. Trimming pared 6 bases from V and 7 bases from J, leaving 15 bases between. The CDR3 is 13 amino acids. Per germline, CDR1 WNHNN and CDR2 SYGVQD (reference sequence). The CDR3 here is CASSPGGRGEAFF. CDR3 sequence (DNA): TGCGCCAGCAGCCCCGGTGGGCGAGGTGAAGCTTTCTTT.

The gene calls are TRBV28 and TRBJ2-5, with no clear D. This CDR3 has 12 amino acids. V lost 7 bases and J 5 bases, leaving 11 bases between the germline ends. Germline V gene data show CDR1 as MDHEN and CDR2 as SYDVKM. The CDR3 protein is CASNTRAETQYF. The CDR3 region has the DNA TGTGCCAGCAATACAAGGGCGGAGACCCAGTACTTC.

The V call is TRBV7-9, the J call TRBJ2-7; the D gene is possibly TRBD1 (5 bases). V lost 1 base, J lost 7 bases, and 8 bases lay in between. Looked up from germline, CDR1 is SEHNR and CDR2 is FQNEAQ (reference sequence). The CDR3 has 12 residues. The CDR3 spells CASSLERTEQYF. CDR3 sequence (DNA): TGTGCCAGCAGCTTAGAAAGGACAGAGCAGTACTTC. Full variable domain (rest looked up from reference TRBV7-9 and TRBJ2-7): DTGVSQNPRHKITKRGQNVTFRCDPISEHNRLYWYRQTLGQGPEFLTYFQNEAQLEKSRLLSDRFSAERPKGSFSTLEIQRTEQGDSAMYLCASSLERTEQYFGPGTRLTVT.

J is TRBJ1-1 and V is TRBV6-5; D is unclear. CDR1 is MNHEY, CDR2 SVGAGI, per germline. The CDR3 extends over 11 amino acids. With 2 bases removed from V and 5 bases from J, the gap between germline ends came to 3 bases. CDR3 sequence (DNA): TGTGCCAGCAGTTACATGACTGAAGCTTTCTTT. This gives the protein CASSYMTEAFF.

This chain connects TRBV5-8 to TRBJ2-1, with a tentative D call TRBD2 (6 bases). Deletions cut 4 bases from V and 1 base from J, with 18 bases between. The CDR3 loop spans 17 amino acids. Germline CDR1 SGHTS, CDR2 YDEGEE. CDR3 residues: CASSPRDWRESYNEQFF. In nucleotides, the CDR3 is TGTGCCAGCAGCCCCCGGGACTGGCGGGAATCCTACAATGAGCAGTTCTTC.

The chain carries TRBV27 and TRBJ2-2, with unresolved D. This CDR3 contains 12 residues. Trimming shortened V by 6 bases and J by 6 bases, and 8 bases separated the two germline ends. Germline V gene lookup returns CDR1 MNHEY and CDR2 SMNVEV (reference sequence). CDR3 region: CASSPYAGELFF. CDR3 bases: TGTGCCAGCAGCCCTTATGCCGGGGAGCTGTTTTTT.

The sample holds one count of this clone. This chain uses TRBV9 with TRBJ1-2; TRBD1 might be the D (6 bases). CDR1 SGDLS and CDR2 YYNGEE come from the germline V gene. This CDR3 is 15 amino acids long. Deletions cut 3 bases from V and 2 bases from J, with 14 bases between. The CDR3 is CASSEEAGDNYGYTF. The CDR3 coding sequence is TGTGCCAGCAGCGAGGAGGCAGGGGACAACTATGGCTACACCTTC.

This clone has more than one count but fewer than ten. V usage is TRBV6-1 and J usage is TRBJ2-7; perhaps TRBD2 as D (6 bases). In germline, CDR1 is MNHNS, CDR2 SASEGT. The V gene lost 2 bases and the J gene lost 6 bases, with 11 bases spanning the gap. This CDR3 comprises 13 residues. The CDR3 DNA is TGTGCCAGCAGTGAAAAGGACTATGGCGAGCAGTACTTC. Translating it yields CASSEKDYGEQYF.

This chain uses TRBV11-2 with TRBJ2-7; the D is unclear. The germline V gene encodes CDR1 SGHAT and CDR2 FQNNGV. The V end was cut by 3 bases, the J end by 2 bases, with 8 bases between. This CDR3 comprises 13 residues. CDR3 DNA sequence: TGTGCCAGCAGCTTTGCACAGACCTACGAGCAGTACTTC. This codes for CASSFAQTYEQYF.